Shown below are 12 T cell receptor beta chains from a single sample sequenced in a study of shared clonotypes between healthy human individuals (dated by TCRdb to between 2020 and 2021). For the CD8 naive samples, CD45RO-negative cells were positively selected for CCR7, yielding a CD45RA+CCR7+ population from which TemRA cells were excluded. Library preparation used the immunoSEQ multiplex PCR assay. This immuneACCESS table, as held by TCRdb, lists in-frame sequences with V and J called but not all clones. Of the missing ones, under half trace to an unresolved V gene in checked studies; the others have no known cause. The sample table lists hundreds of thousands of clones, approximately 96% of them with a count of one. Of the sample, 0.11% falls within the top ten clones. Source material: naive CD8+ T cells sorted from blood. The sample's cell subset or site, from its label and the paper: CD45RA+CCR7+. These receptors all stem from a woman younger than 45 in good health.

The gene calls are TRBV15 and TRBJ2-1; TRBD2 matches at 14 bases. Germline CDR1 reads LNHNV; CDR2 reads YYDKDF (reference sequence). There are 20 residues in the CDR3. V was clipped by 3 bases and J by 0 bases; unmatched bases: 10. The CDR3 DNA follows: TGTGCCACCAGCAGTGCCCAGACTAGCGGGAGGGCGGGCTCCTACAATGAGCAGTTCTTC. This translates into CATSSAQTSGRAGSYNEQFF.

The chain recombines TRBV7-6 with TRBJ2-5; 9 nucleotides line up with TRBD1. The J call is uncertain, as TRBJ2-7 better fits the DNA end. CDR1 and CDR2 (germline): SGHVS, FNYEAQ. This CDR3 region has 15 residues. The DNA for the CDR3 is TGTGCCAGCAGCTTTAGGACAGGGGAGGGCTACGAGCAGTACTTC. This gives the protein CASSFRTGEGYEQYF.

The gene calls are TRBV7-9 and TRBJ2-3, with a possible D match to TRBD1 (6 bases). CDR1 SEHNR and CDR2 FQNEAQ come from the germline V gene (reference sequence). V was clipped by 5 bases and J by 5 bases, with 11 bases between them. The CDR3 extends over 13 amino acids. The CDR3 bases are TGTGCCAGCAGCCCAGGACAGATAGATACGCAGTATTTT. Protein sequence: CASSPGQIDTQYF.

DNA of the CDR3: TGTGCCAGCAGCCCCCGGCGAGATCCGACGGAGACCCAGTACTTC. This codes for CASSPRRDPTETQYF. This chain connects TRBV28 to TRBJ2-5; D is unresolved. The germline V and J ends were trimmed by 6 bases and 5 bases, with 19 bases remaining between them. Looked up from germline, CDR1 is MDHEN and CDR2 is SYDVKM. The CDR3 contains 15 residues.

CDR3 in amino acids: CASSSPGEGEGTEAFF. For the CDR3, the DNA is TGTGCCAGCAGCTCACCCGGGGAAGGGGAGGGCACTGAAGCTTTCTTT. This chain uses TRBV7-6 with TRBJ1-1; D possibly corresponds to TRBD1 (5 bases). The V gene lost 4 bases and the J gene lost 4 bases, with 19 bases spanning the gap. The CDR3 covers 16 residues. Looked up from germline, CDR1 is SGHVS and CDR2 is FNYEAQ.

This clone was counted only a few times. V and J are TRBV11-2 and TRBJ2-1; tentative D call: TRBD2 (6 bases). The CDR3 consists of 12 residues. The V end was cut by 2 bases, the J end by 9 bases, with 8 bases between. CDR1 is SGHAT and CDR2 is FQNNGV in the germline V gene. The CDR3 DNA sequence: TGTGCCAGCAGCTTATGGGGAGGTGAGCAGTTCTTC. Translation gives CASSLWGGEQFF.

The chain recombines TRBV2 with TRBJ1-1; 12 positions match TRBD1. Germline values: CDR1 SNHLY, CDR2 FYNNEI. V lost 2 bases, J lost 5 bases, and 6 bases stayed unmatched. The CDR3 is 16 residues long. The CDR3 DNA reads as TGTGCCAGCAGTGAAAGGGGACAGGGGGCAGTTACTGAAGCTTTCTTT. Encoded protein: CASSERGQGAVTEAFF.

The chain combines TRBV11-2 with TRBJ2-7; TRBD2 matches 10 bases. V was clipped by 2 bases and J by 6 bases; unmatched bases: 4. This CDR3 has 14 amino acids. CDR1 SGHAT and CDR2 FQNNGV come from the germline V gene. CDR3 nucleotides: TGTGCCAGCAGCTTACTAGCGGGAGTCATCGAGCAGTACTTC. As protein: CASSLLAGVIEQYF. Full variable domain (remainder filled in from reference TRBV11-2 and TRBJ2-7): EAGVAQSPRYKIIEKRQSVAFWCNPISGHATLYWYQQILGQGPKLLIQFQNNGVVDDSQLPKDRFSAERLKGVDSTLKIQPAKLEDSAVYLCASSLLAGVIEQYFGPGTRLTVT.

The CDR3: CASSEGLAGGYEQYF. The CDR3 coding sequence is TGTGCCAGCAGTGAGGGACTAGCGGGAGGGTACGAGCAGTACTTC. The genes are TRBV2 and TRBJ2-7, with TRBD2 matching over 16 bases. CDR1 is SNHLY and CDR2 is FYNNEI in the germline V gene. This CDR3 is built from 15 residues. V gave up 3 bases and J gave up 4 bases; unmatched junction bases: 0.

V gene TRBV19 combines with J gene TRBJ1-2; D call uncertain. With 6 bases removed from V and 7 bases from J, the gap between germline ends came to 9 bases. This CDR3 region has 11 residues. CDR1 LNHDA and CDR2 SQIVND come from the germline V gene (reference sequence). The CDR3 coding sequence is TGTGCCAGTAGAATTGACGGTGGCTACACCTTC. Translated, it gives CASRIDGGYTF. The full variable domain, its missing parts supplied by reference TRBV19 and TRBJ1-2, is DGGITQSPKYLFRKEGQNVTLSCEQNLNHDAMYWYRQDPGQGLRLIYYSQIVNDFQKGDIAEGYSVSREKKESFPLTVTSAQKNPTAFYLCASRIDGGYTFGSGTRLTVV.

The rearrangement links TRBV19 to TRBJ2-7; D possibly corresponds to TRBD1 (6 bases). The CDR3 contains 13 residues. In germline, CDR1 is LNHDA, CDR2 SQIVND (reference sequence). V was pared by 6 bases and J by 2 bases, with 11 bases between. CDR3 sequence reads: CASRQGLTYEQYF. In nucleotides, the CDR3 is TGTGCCAGTAGACAGGGTCTTACCTACGAGCAGTACTTC.

This clone was seen only once. This chain links TRBV19 with TRBJ1-1; no clear D. V lost 4 bases to trimming and J lost 0 bases, with 18 bases between them. The CDR3 has 17 amino acids. Germline values: CDR1 LNHDA, CDR2 SQIVND (reference sequence). The CDR3, as DNA: TGTGCCAGTAGTAACCCGGTCTCCCCAGGCTTGAACACTGAAGCTTTCTTT. Translated: CASSNPVSPGLNTEAFF. The full variable domain, rest sourced from reference TRBV19 and TRBJ1-1, is DGGITQSPKYLFRKEGQNVTLSCEQNLNHDAMYWYRQDPGQGLRLIYYSQIVNDFQKGDIAEGYSVSREKKESFPLTVTSAQKNPTAFYLCASSNPVSPGLNTEAFFGQGTRLTVV.